A single TCR beta chain is shown here with its context. The CDR3 has 15 residues. With V trimmed by 4 bases and J by 5 bases, 5 bases remained unmatched. Germline V gene data show CDR1 as MDHEN and CDR2 as SYDVKM. Via MiXCR, TCRdb re-called the RACE reads, giving one row per CDR3 protein. The table records 200,000 to 300,000 distinct CDR3 sequences, about 8.1% of them present only once. The sample belongs to a study of human T cells and chemical hapten exposure. Time point meaning: pre-sensitization, week 0. Treatment reported: therapeutic diphenylcyclopropenone sensitization with weekly scalp DPC. This sample comprised whole blood, obtained in connection with sensitization to the hapten diphenylcyclopropenone (DPC). The chain employs TRBV28 and TRBJ1-6; TRBD1 agrees at 7 bases. The clonotype comes from a middle-aged woman with alopecia areata. Some clones in this sample may be carry-over from other donors' samples. The CDR3 region has the DNA TGTGCCAGCAGTTCCGCACAGGGGAATAATTCACCCCTCCACTTT. Protein: CASSSAQGNNSPLHF.